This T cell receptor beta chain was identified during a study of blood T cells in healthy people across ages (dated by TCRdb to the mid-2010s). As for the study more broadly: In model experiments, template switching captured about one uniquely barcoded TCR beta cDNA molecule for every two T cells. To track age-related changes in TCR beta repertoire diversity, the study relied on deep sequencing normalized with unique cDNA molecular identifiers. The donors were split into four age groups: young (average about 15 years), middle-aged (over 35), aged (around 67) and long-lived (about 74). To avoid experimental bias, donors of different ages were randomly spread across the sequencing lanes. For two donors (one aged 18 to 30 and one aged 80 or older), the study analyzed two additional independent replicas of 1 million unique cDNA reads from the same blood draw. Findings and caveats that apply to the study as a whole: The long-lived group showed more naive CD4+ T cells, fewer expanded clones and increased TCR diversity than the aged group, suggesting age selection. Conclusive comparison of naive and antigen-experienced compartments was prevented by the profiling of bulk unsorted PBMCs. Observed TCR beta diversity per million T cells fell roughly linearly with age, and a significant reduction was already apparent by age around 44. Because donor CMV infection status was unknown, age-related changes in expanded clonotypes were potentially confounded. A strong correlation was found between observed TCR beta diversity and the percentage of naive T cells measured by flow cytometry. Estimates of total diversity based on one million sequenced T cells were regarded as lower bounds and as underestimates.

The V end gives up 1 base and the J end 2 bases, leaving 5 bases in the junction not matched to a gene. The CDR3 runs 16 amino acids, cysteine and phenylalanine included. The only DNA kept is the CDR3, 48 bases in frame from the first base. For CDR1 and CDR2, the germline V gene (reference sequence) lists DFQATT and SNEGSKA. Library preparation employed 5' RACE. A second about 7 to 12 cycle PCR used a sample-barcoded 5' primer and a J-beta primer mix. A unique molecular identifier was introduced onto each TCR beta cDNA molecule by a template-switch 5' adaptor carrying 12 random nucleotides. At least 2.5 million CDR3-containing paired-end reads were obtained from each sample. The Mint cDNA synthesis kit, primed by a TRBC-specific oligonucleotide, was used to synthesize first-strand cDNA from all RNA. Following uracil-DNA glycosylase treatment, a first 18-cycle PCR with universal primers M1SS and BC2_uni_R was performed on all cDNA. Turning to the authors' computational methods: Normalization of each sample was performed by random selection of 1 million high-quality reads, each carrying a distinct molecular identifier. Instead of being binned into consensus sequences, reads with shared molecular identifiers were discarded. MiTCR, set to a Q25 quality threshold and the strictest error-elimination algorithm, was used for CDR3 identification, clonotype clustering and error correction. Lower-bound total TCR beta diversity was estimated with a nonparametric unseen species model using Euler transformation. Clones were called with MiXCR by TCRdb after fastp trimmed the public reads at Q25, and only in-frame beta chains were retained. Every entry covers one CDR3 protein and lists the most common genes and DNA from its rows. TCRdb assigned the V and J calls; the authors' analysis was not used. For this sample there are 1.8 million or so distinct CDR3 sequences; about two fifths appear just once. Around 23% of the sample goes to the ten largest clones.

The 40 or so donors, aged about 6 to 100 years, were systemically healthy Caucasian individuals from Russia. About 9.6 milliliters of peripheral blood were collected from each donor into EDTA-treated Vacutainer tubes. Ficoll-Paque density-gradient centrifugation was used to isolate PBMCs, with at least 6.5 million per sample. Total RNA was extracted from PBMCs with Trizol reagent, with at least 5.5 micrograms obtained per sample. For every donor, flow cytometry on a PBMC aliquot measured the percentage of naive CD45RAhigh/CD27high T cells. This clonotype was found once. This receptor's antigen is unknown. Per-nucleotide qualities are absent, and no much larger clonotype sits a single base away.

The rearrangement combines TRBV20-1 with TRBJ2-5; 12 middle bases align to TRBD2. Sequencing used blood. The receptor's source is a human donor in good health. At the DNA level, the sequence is TGCAGTGCTAGAGCTAGCGGGGGGGCTTGGCAAGAGACCCAGTACTTC. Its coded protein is CSARASGGAWQETQYF.